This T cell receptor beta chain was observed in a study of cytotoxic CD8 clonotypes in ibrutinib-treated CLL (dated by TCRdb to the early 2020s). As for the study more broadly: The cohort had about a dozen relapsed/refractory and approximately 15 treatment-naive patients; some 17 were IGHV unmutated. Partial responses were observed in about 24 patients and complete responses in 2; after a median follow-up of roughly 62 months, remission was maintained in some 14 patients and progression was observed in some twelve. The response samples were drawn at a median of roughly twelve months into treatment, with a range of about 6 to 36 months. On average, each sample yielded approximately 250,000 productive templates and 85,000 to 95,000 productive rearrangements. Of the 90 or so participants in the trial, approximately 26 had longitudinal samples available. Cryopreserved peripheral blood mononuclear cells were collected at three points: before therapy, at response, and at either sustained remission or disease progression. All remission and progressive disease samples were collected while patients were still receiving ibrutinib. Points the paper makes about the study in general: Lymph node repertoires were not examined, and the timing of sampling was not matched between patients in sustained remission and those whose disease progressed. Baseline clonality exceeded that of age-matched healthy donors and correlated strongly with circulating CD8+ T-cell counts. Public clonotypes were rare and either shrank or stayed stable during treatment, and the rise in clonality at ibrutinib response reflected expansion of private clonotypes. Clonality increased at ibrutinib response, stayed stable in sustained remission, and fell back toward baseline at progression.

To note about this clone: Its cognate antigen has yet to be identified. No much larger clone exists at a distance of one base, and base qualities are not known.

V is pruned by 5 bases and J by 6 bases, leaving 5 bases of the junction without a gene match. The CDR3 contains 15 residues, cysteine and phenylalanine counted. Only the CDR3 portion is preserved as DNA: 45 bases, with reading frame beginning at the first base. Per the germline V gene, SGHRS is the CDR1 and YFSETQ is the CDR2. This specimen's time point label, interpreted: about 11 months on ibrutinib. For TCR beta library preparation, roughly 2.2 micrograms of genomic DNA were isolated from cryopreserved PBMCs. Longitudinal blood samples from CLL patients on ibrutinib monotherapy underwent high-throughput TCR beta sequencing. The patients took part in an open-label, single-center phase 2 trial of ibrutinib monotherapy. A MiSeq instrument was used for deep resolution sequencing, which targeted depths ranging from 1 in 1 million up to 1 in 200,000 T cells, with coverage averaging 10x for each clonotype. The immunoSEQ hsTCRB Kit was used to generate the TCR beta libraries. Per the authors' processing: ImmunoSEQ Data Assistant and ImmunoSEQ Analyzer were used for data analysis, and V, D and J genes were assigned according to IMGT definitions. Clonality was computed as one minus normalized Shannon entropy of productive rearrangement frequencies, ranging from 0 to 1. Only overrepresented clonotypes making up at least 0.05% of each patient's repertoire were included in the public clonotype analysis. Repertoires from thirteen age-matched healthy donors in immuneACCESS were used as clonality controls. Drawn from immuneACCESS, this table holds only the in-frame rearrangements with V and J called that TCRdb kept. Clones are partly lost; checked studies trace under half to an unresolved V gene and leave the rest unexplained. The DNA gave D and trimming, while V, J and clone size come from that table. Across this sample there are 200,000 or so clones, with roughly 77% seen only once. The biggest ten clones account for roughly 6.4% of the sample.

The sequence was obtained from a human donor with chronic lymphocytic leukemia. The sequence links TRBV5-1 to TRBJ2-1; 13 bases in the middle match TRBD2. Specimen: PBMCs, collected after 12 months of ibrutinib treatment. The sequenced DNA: TGCGCCAGCAGGAACGGGACTAGCGGGACCAATGAGCAGTTCTTC. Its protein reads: CASRNGTSGTNEQFF.